Detailed here is one TCR beta chain. What it binds is not known. This sample was taken from a study of shared clonotypes between healthy human individuals. Study conclusions and caveats: Richness estimates generally favored naive over memory subsets. The study found lower generation probabilities in non-shared clonotypes than in those shared by all four donors.

An assay was performed, and its level was deep. Using immunoSEQ multiplex PCR, the repertoire was profiled, and TCRdb retains in-frame clones only, with some absent. The sample records approximately 320,000 clones, roughly 91% being singletons. Germline values: CDR1 SEHNR, CDR2 FQNEAQ (reference sequence). The CDR3 loop spans 16 amino acids. Between the trimmed V and J ends, which lost 5 bases and 4 bases, there was a span of 17 bases. The clonotype originates from a man aged 18 to 29 in good health. What was sequenced was memory CD8+ T cells sorted from blood. Documented subset: CD45RO+ cells pooled with CCR7-negative TemRA cells. V usage is TRBV7-9 and J usage is TRBJ2-2, with D perhaps given as TRBD1 or TRBD2 (5 bases each). CDR3 sequence: CASSLGVQAGTGELFF. CDR3 bases: TGTGCCAGCAGCCTAGGGGTCCAGGCGGGCACCGGGGAGCTGTTTTTT.